This TCR beta chain was recorded in a study of T cells in Graves' hyperthyroidism and ophthalmopathy. Study-level findings and limits: In the blood, most expanded thyroid clonotypes above 0.001 appeared as well.

From germline, CDR1 is SGHTA and CDR2 FQGNSA. Between the trimmed V and J ends, which lost 1 base and 14 bases, there was a span of 18 bases. The CDR3 loop spans 14 amino acids. Over 18 months, lack of ophthalmopathy progression marked Graves' hyperthyroidism as stable. Hyperthyroidism had been newly diagnosed in patients aged 18 to 65, and its duration was under 2 months. Details on this clonotype: Its antigen is currently unknown.

The CDR3 regions of TCR beta were amplified from RNA transcripts. The TCR CDR3 was amplified in a first-round RT-PCR using the HTBI primer set. MiXCR, applied by TCRdb to the multiplex PCR reads, yields one record per CDR3 protein. The table shows around 580,000 distinct CDR3 sequences, with about 45% occurring only once. The V and J genes are TRBV7-2 and TRBJ1-5; TRBD1 might be the D (5 bases). The sample taken for sequencing was peripheral blood or thyroid tissue (not recorded which). The receptor was derived from a woman under 30 with Graves' hyperthyroidism. DNA of the CDR3: TGTGCCAGCAGCTTAGAACCGGGACTAGCGTACGAGCATTTT. Translated: CASSLEPGLAYEHF.